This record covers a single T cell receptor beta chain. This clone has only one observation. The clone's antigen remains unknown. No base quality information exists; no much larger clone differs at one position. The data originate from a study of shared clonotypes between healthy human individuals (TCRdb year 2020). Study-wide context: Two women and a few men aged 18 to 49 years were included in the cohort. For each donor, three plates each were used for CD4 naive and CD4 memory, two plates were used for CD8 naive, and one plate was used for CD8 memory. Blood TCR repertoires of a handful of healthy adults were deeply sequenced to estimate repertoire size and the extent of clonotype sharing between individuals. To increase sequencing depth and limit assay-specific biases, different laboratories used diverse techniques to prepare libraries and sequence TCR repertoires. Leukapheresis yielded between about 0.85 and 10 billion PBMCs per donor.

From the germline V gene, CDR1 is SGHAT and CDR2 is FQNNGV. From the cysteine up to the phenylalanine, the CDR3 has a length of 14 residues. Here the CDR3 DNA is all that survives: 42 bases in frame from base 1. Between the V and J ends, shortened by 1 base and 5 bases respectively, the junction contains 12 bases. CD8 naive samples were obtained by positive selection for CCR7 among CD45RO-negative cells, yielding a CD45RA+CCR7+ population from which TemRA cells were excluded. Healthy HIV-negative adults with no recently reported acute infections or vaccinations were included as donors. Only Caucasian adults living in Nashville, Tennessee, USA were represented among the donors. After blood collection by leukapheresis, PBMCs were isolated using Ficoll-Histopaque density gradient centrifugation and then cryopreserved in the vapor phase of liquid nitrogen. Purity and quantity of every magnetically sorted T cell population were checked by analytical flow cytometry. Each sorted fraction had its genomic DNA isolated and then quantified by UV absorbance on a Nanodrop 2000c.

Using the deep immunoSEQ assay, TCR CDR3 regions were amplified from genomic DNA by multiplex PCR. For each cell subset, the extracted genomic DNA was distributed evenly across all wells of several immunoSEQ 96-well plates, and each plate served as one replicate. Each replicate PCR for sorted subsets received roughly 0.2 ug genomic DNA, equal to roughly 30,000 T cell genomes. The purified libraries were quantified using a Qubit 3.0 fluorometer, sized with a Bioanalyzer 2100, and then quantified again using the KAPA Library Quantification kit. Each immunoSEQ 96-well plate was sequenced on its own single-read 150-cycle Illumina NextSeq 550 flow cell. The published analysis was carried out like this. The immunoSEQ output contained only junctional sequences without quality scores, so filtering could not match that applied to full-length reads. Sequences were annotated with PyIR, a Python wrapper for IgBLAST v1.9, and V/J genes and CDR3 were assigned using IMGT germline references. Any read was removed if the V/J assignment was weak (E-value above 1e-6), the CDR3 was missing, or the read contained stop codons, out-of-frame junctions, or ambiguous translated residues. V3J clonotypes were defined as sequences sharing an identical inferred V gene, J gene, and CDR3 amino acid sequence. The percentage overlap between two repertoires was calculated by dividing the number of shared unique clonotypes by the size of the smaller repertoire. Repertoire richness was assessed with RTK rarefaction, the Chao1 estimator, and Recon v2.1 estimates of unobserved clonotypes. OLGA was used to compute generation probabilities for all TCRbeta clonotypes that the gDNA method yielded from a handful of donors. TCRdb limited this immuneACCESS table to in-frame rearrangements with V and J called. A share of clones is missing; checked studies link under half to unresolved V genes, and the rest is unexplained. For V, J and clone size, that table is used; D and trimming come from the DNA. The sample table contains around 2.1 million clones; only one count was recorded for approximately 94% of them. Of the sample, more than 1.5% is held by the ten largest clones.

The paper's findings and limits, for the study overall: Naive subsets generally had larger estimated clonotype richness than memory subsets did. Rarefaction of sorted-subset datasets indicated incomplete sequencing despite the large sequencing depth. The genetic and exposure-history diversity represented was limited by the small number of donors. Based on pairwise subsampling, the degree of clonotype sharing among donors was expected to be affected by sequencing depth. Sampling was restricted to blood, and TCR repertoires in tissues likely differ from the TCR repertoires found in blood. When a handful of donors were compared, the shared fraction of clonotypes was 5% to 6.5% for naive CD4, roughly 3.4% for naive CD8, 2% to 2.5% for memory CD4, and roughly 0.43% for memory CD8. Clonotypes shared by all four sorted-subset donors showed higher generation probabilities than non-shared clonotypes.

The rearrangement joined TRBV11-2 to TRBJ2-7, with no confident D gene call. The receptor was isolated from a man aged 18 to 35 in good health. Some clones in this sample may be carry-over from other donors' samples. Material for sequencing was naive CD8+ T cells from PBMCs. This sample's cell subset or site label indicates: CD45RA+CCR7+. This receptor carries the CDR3 CASSLVARTDEQYF. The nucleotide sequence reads TGTGCCAGCAGCTTAGTGGCCCGGACGGACGAGCAGTACTTC.